This T cell receptor beta chain originates from a study of patients and donors after allogeneic stem cell transplantation. TCRdb analysed the RT-PCR reads with MiXCR anew, one entry per CDR3 protein. The sample yields about 76,000 distinct CDR3 sequences, approximately 25% seen once. This clonotype was seen a few times. This receptor was obtained from a human donor who was either an allogeneic HSCT recipient or a stem cell or donor lymphocyte infusion donor (not recorded which). It is not recorded whose cells these are; they may come from a transplant donor. The sequenced sample consisted of blood, either unsorted or a sorted T cell fraction (not recorded which).

DNA of the CDR3: TGCGCCAGCAGCTTCGGAAGTAGCTCCTATAATTCACCCCTCCACTTT. Translating gives CASSFGSSSYNSPLHF. The V and J genes are TRBV5-1 and TRBJ1-6; D remains unclear. The CDR3 contains 16 residues. V lost 2 bases and J lost 0, with 9 bases in between. The germline V gene encodes CDR1 SGHRS and CDR2 YFSETQ.